The 22 T cell receptor beta chains presented below share a single source sample, sequenced in a study of blood T cell repertoires in COVID-19. Profiled with immunoSEQ multiplex PCR; TCRdb holds only in-frame clones, not every one. The sample has about 320,000 clones, more than 75% seen once. The sequencing sample was made of PBMCs or T cells enriched from blood (not recorded which). The receptor source for this set is a man aged 55 to 70 who had recovered from COVID-19.

J is TRBJ1-2 and V is TRBV5-4; 8 nucleotides agree with TRBD1. With 3 bases clipped from V and 4 bases from J, the junction kept 14 bases outside the gene matches. Germline V gene data show CDR1 as SGHNT and CDR2 as YYREEE (reference sequence). CDR3 length equals 17 residues. CDR3 region: CASSSGQGVSPAYGYTF. The DNA for the CDR3 is TGTGCCAGCAGCTCCGGACAGGGTGTCTCTCCCGCCTATGGCTACACCTTC.

This clone was seen a handful of times. The DNA of the CDR3 is TGCAGCGTTGTCCGGACAGGGGCAATGGATACTGAAGCTTTCTTT. It yields the protein CSVVRTGAMDTEAFF. The rearrangement uses TRBV29-1 and TRBJ1-1, with 9 bases lining up with TRBD1. This CDR3 region has 15 residues. From germline, CDR1 is SQVTM and CDR2 ANQGSEA. The V gene end was trimmed by 4 bases and the J gene end by 5 bases; junction bases not matched to a gene: 11. The complete variable domain, with remaining parts taken from reference TRBV29-1 and TRBJ1-1, reads SAVISQKPSRDICQRGTSLTIQCQVDSQVTMMFWYRQQPGQSLTLIATANQGSEATYESGFVIDKFPISRPNLTFSTLTVSNMSPEDSSIYLCSVVRTGAMDTEAFFGQGTRLTVV.

This chain uses TRBV27 with TRBJ1-4, with D possibly matching TRBD1 (5 bases). There are 13 residues in the CDR3. V shed 7 bases and J shed 7 bases, with 13 bases lying between them. Germline V gives CDR1 MNHEY, CDR2 SMNVEV (reference sequence). CDR3 sequence (DNA): TGTGCCAGCACCTTGCGGGGCGGTGAAAAACTGTTTTTT. It is translated as CASTLRGGEKLFF.

The chain joins TRBV10-3 to TRBJ1-5; D call uncertain. Trimming pared 4 bases from V and 6 bases from J, leaving 13 bases between. CDR1 ENHRY and CDR2 SYGVKD come from the germline V gene. There are 14 residues in the CDR3. CDR3: CAISASDLRQPQHF. CDR3 nucleotides: TGTGCCATCAGTGCGAGCGATCTACGTCAGCCCCAGCATTTT.

Only one count was recorded for this clone. V is TRBV3-1 (or the pseudogene TRBV3-2) and J is TRBJ2-3, with 9 bases fitting TRBD2. The germline CDR1 and CDR2 sequences are LGHDT and YNNKEL (reference sequence). The CDR3 sequence is 16 residues long. The V segment lost 4 bases and the J segment 3 bases; nucleotides outside the gene matches: 8. Here the CDR3 reads CASSRTGGGGTDTQYF. CDR3 bases: TGTGCCAGCAGCCGGACTGGCGGGGGGGGTACAGATACGCAGTATTTT.

The chain recombines TRBV11-2 with TRBJ1-1; a weak D match, TRBD1 (5 bases). Germline CDR1 and CDR2: SGHAT and FQNNGV. This CDR3 has 14 residues. Deletions cut 5 bases from V and 0 bases from J, with 10 bases between. CDR3 nucleotides: TGTGCCAGCAGCCAGACAGAAGTGAACACTGAAGCTTTCTTT. This encodes CASSQTEVNTEAFF.

The chain recombines TRBV11-2 with TRBJ1-3; D remains ambiguous. With 5 bases removed from V and 0 bases from J, the gap between germline ends came to 11 bases. Germline CDR1 reads SGHAT; CDR2 reads FQNNGV. CDR3 length: 15 amino acids. The CDR3 here is CASSPRRSSGNTIYF. The CDR3 DNA reads TGTGCCAGCAGCCCCCGACGGAGCTCTGGAAACACCATATATTTT.

The rearrangement joins TRBV6-1 to TRBJ1-6; perhaps TRBD1 as D (5 bases). Germline V gene sequence: CDR1 MNHNS, CDR2 SASEGT. Trimming took off 1 base at V and 4 bases at J, with 8 bases between the two ends. CDR3 length: 15 amino acids. CDR3 nucleotides: TGTGCCAGCAGTGAAGGACAGACGTATAATTCACCCCTCCACTTT. Amino acids: CASSEGQTYNSPLHF.

The rearrangement joins TRBV30 to TRBJ2-3, with 10 bases that match TRBD2. The J segment lost 3 bases and the V segment lost 0 bases, leaving 12 bases of the junction unmatched. Looked up from germline, CDR1 is GTSNPN and CDR2 is SVGIG (reference sequence). This CDR3 region has 18 residues. Written as DNA, the CDR3 is TGTGCCTGGAGTGTACGTCGATCGGCTAGCGGGAGAACAGATACGCAGTATTTT. It specifies CAWSVRRSASGRTDTQYF.

The chain carries TRBV19 and TRBJ1-2, with unresolved D. The V end was cut by 5 bases, the J end by 2 bases, with 9 bases between. CDR1 is LNHDA and CDR2 is SQIVND in the germline V gene (reference sequence). This CDR3 has 13 residues. CDR3 DNA sequence: TGTGCCAGTAGTGGGAGGTGGAACTATGGCTACACCTTC. It translates to CASSGRWNYGYTF.

The chain carries TRBV11-3 and TRBJ2-1; 8 nucleotides agree with TRBD2. Trimming cost V 5 bases and J 4 bases; bases outside gene matches: 7. Germline values: CDR1 SGHNT, CDR2 YENEEA. CDR3 length: 15 residues. CDR3 region: CASSRSGGGYNEQFF. CDR3 bases: TGTGCCAGCAGCCGAAGCGGGGGAGGTTACAATGAGCAGTTCTTC.

This chain joins TRBV7-2 and TRBJ2-6; D is perhaps TRBD1 (5 bases). Germline CDR1 and CDR2: SGHTA and FQGNSA. This CDR3 contains 14 residues. V lost 5 bases and J lost 2, with 7 bases in between. The CDR3 loop is CASSPTAGANVLTF. The CDR3, as DNA: TGTGCCAGCAGCCCGACAGCTGGGGCCAACGTCCTGACTTTC.

The CDR3 DNA follows: TGTGCCAGCAGCGATTATGGACAGGGAAACATTCAGTACTTC. Encoded protein: CASSDYGQGNIQYF. V usage is TRBV11-3 and J usage is TRBJ2-4, with 8 positions matching TRBD1. Germline loops: CDR1 SGHNT, CDR2 YENEEA. Germline trimming cut 5 bases from V and 6 bases from J; bases unmatched to any gene: 6. The CDR3 is 14 amino acids.

The chain recombines TRBV4-1 with TRBJ2-7; 11 bases map to TRBD2. Losses at the gene ends were 4 bases for V and 6 bases for J; bases not matched to a gene: 8. The germline V gene has CDR1 MGHRA and CDR2 YSYEKL. This CDR3 comprises 15 residues. The CDR3 spells CASSRDPGTSGEQYF. As DNA, the CDR3 is TGCGCCAGCAGCCGAGACCCCGGGACTAGCGGCGAGCAGTACTTC.

The chain employs TRBV3-1 (or the pseudogene TRBV3-2) and TRBJ1-4; 8 bases are shared with TRBD1. With 4 bases clipped from V and 8 bases from J, the junction kept 9 bases outside the gene matches. This CDR3 is 15 amino acids long. Germline CDR1 and CDR2: LGHDT and YNNKEL (reference sequence). CDR3 nucleotide sequence: TGTGCCAGCAGCCTTACAGGGGGAGCAGTCGAAAAACTGTTTTTT. Amino acid sequence: CASSLTGGAVEKLFF.

The rearrangement links TRBV7-9 to TRBJ2-1, with a possible D match to TRBD2 (5 bases). The CDR3 has 15 amino acids. Germline V gives CDR1 SEHNR, CDR2 FQNEAQ (reference sequence). V was clipped by 5 bases and J by 3 bases, with 14 bases between them. This chain's CDR3 is CASSPGGLIYNEQFF. The CDR3 DNA is TGTGCCAGCAGCCCAGGCGGACTTATCTACAATGAGCAGTTCTTC.

The chain carries TRBV6-4 and TRBJ2-1; 12 positions match TRBD2. Germline assignment: CDR1 MRHNA and CDR2 SNTAGT. The V segment lost 3 bases and the J segment 9 bases; nucleotides outside the gene matches: 6. This CDR3 has 15 amino acids. The CDR3 sequence is CASSETSGRSIEQFF. CDR3 bases: TGTGCCAGCAGTGAAACTAGCGGGAGGTCCATTGAGCAGTTCTTC.

The chain has TRBV2 and TRBJ1-5; 12 bases line up with TRBD1. The ends lost 8 bases at V and 6 bases at J; junction bases unmatched: 5. This CDR3 has 14 residues. Per the germline V gene, CDR1 is SNHLY and CDR2 is FYNNEI. For the CDR3, the DNA is TGTGCCAGCGGAGGGACAGGGGGCATTCAGCCCCAGCATTTT. This encodes CASGGTGGIQPQHF.

This rearrangement joins TRBV5-1 to TRBJ2-3, with 11 positions matching TRBD2. V was pared by 8 bases and J by 2 bases, with 10 bases of the junction left unmatched. Germline values: CDR1 SGHRS, CDR2 YFSETQ. This CDR3 region has 16 residues. The CDR3 DNA follows: TGCGCCAGTAGTCCCGGGACTAGCGGAACCACAGATACGCAGTATTTT. It specifies CASSPGTSGTTDTQYF.

This chain joins TRBV19 and TRBJ1-1, with D hard to call. The CDR3 runs to 11 residues. Trimming cost V 5 bases and J 8 bases, with 9 bases left between them. CDR1 and CDR2 from the germline V gene are LNHDA and SQIVND (reference sequence). The CDR3, as DNA: TGTGCCAGTAGTGCGGGTCCGGAAGCTTTCTTT. Its protein product is CASSAGPEAFF.

The chain uses TRBV19 and TRBJ2-1; 12 bases agree with TRBD1. The trim removed 5 bases at V and 9 bases at J, leaving 5 bases unmatched. The germline V gene has CDR1 LNHDA and CDR2 SQIVND (reference sequence). This CDR3 has 14 amino acids. CDR3 nucleotide sequence: TGTGCCAGTAGTCCGGGACAGGGGGCGGGTGAGCAGTTCTTC. It translates to CASSPGQGAGEQFF.

The V gene is TRBV5-4, the J gene TRBJ2-2; TRBD2 agrees at 9 bases. V was clipped by 4 bases and J by 0 bases; unmatched bases: 4. The CDR3 sequence is 16 residues long. Germline values: CDR1 SGHNT, CDR2 YYREEE (reference sequence). The CDR3 spells CASSRSGGPNTGELFF. The CDR3 region has the DNA TGTGCCAGCAGCCGTAGCGGGGGCCCGAACACCGGGGAGCTGTTTTTT.